These 29 T cell receptor beta chains originate from one sample sequenced in a study of T cell responses to AZD1222 COVID-19 vaccine. Generated by immunoSEQ multiplex PCR, the TCRdb table keeps only in-frame clones and is missing some. The table has about 100,000 clones, approximately 84% seen once; the top ten hold approximately 15%. The source was peripheral blood, collected on day 0 of AZD1222 vaccination. The receptors come from an adult in good health.

J is TRBJ2-5 and V is TRBV5-1; 9 bases line up with TRBD1. CDR3 length: 18 residues. Losses at the gene ends were 3 bases for V and 7 bases for J; bases not matched to a gene: 19. Germline lookup yields CDR1 SGHRS and CDR2 YFSETQ. In nucleotides, the CDR3 is TGCGCCAGCAGCTCGATACTCGCGACAGGGGGTAACGAAGGGACCCAGTACTTC. Its translation is CASSSILATGGNEGTQYF.

Points on this clone: This sample also contains other DNA sequences that code for the same CDR3. The chain employs TRBV18 and TRBJ1-6; 8 bases line up with TRBD1. The junction had 9 bases not matched to a gene; V was cut back by 6 bases and J by 8 bases. CDR1 and CDR2 (germline): KGHSH, LQKENI. This CDR3 region has 15 residues. The CDR3, as DNA: TGTGCCAGCTCGCGCGACAGGGGAGGTGATTCACCCCTCCACTTT. Encoded protein: CASSRDRGGDSPLHF.

The chain has TRBV30 and TRBJ1-5; D uncertain. CDR3 length: 15 residues. Deletions cut 1 base from V and 6 bases from J, with 16 bases between. Germline-derived CDR1 and CDR2 are GTSNPN and SVGIG (reference sequence). The CDR3 here is CAWSDRGGSIQPQHF. For the CDR3, the DNA is TGTGCCTGGAGTGACCGGGGTGGGTCTATTCAGCCCCAGCATTTT.

In nucleotides, the CDR3 is TGTGCCAGCAGCTTAGGGGGGGGACTTAATTCACCCCTCCACTTT. Encoded protein: CASSLGGGLNSPLHF. The chain has TRBV7-9 and TRBJ1-6; possible D gene TRBD1, 5 bases. CDR1 and CDR2 from the germline V gene are SEHNR and FQNEAQ (reference sequence). CDR3 size: 15 residues. The germline V and J ends were trimmed by 1 base and 6 bases, with 10 bases remaining between them.

The CDR3 coding sequence is TGTGCCAGCAGCCGAAGGACTAGCGGGGCCCCCAATGAGCAGTTCTTC. Translation: CASSRRTSGAPNEQFF. The chain is built from TRBV3-1 (or the pseudogene TRBV3-2) and TRBJ2-1; 12 nucleotides agree with TRBD2. V was pared by 4 bases and J by 6 bases, with 7 bases of the junction left unmatched. The CDR3 has 16 residues. CDR1 LGHDT and CDR2 YNNKEL come from the germline V gene (reference sequence).

The chain combines TRBV28 with TRBJ2-1, with 14 nucleotides matching TRBD2. This CDR3 comprises 16 residues. J was trimmed by 8 bases and V by 4 bases; bases with no gene match: 7. Looked up from germline, CDR1 is MDHEN and CDR2 is SYDVKM. CDR3 region: CASSSTSGRALYEQFF. DNA of the CDR3: TGTGCCAGCAGTTCGACTAGCGGGAGGGCCTTATATGAGCAGTTCTTC.

The V gene is TRBV4-1, the J gene TRBJ1-2; D perhaps matches TRBD1 (5 bases). The V end lost 0 bases, the J end lost 9 bases, and 14 bases lay between the germline ends. This CDR3 contains 14 residues. The germline gives CDR1 MGHRA, CDR2 YSYEKL. CDR3 region: CASSQELQGGSYTF. The CDR3 coding sequence is TGCGCCAGCAGCCAAGAACTCCAGGGTGGGAGCTACACCTTC.

The CDR3 nucleotides read TGTGCCAGCAGCTTGGGGGGAGCTAACTATGGCTACACCTTC. It yields the protein CASSLGGANYGYTF. J is TRBJ1-2 and V is TRBV11-2, with a possible D match to TRBD1 (5 bases). The length of the CDR3 is 14 residues. V gave up 3 bases and J gave up 0 bases, with 8 bases separating them. The V gene's germline CDR1 is SGHAT and CDR2 FQNNGV.

This clone was seen only once. The chain links TRBV5-4 to TRBJ2-6; D ambiguous. V lost 2 bases, J lost 1 base, and 10 bases lay in between. The CDR3 runs 16 residues. CDR1 is SGHNT and CDR2 is YYREEE in the germline V gene (reference sequence). The CDR3 spells CASSFGRESGANVLTF. Written as DNA, the CDR3 is TGTGCCAGCAGCTTCGGTCGAGAGTCTGGGGCCAACGTCCTGACTTTC.

This chain joins TRBV7-9 and TRBJ2-2; 10 bases agree with TRBD1. V dropped 4 bases and J dropped 6; count of bases not matched to a gene: 5. CDR1 SEHNR and CDR2 FQNEAQ come from the germline V gene (reference sequence). The CDR3 runs 15 residues. The CDR3 coding sequence is TGTGCCAGCAGCTCGACAGGGGGCGATTCCGGGGAGCTGTTTTTT. Protein sequence: CASSSTGGDSGELFF.

This clone was seen only a few times. This chain links TRBV5-1 with TRBJ2-5; D is undetermined. Trimming removed 4 bases at V and 4 bases at J, with 14 bases between. The CDR3 is made up of 14 amino acids. Per the germline V gene, CDR1 is SGHRS and CDR2 is YFSETQ. The CDR3 sequence is CASSDKHGAETQYF. In DNA, the CDR3 is TGCGCCAGCAGCGATAAACACGGAGCAGAGACCCAGTACTTC.

This chain links TRBV6-6 with TRBJ2-7, with D tentatively TRBD2 (6 bases). The CDR3 sequence is 17 residues long. With 5 bases removed from V and 0 bases from J, the gap between germline ends came to 20 bases. From germline, CDR1 is MNHNY and CDR2 SVGAGI (reference sequence). Here the CDR3 DNA reads TGTGCCAGCAGTCGAGGGAGTCGGGCTAGCGTCTCCTACGAGCAGTACTTC. Protein product: CASSRGSRASVSYEQYF.

The genes are TRBV28 and TRBJ2-6; no firm D call. The germline V and J ends were trimmed by 2 bases and 4 bases, with 9 bases remaining between them. CDR1 is MDHEN and CDR2 is SYDVKM in the germline V gene. This CDR3 has 15 residues. The CDR3 bases are TGTGCCAGCAGTTTACCGGCAGCCGGGGCCAACGTCCTGACTTTC. The encoded protein is CASSLPAAGANVLTF.

This chain connects TRBV5-1 to TRBJ2-6; D remains ambiguous. The V gene's germline CDR1 is SGHRS and CDR2 YFSETQ. The CDR3 contains 15 residues. Trimming removed 0 bases at V and 2 bases at J, with 6 bases between. The CDR3 DNA reads TGCGCCAGCAGCTTGGGGTCAGCTGGGGCCAACGTCCTGACTTTC. Translation gives CASSLGSAGANVLTF.

The V call is TRBV3-1 (or the pseudogene TRBV3-2), the J call TRBJ2-5; D is unresolved. Trimming took 3 bases from V and 7 from J, leaving 12 bases between them. The CDR3 contains 13 residues. Germline V gene sequence: CDR1 LGHDT, CDR2 YNNKEL (reference sequence). The CDR3 sequence is CASSQDPSLTQYF. The CDR3 coding sequence is TGTGCCAGCAGCCAGGACCCGTCGTTGACCCAGTACTTC.

The sample holds a few counts of this clone. The J gene is TRBJ1-2, the V gene TRBV3-1 (or the pseudogene TRBV3-2); a possible D gene is TRBD1 (5 bases). Germline V gene lookup returns CDR1 LGHDT and CDR2 YNNKEL (reference sequence). Trimming pared 4 bases from V and 7 bases from J, leaving 19 bases between. The CDR3 loop spans 15 amino acids. This CDR3 is CASSPILGGQGGYTF. CDR3 sequence (DNA): TGTGCCAGCAGCCCCATTTTGGGAGGGCAGGGTGGCTACACCTTC.

The genes are TRBV30 and TRBJ2-7, with D uncertain. Germline V CDR1 and CDR2: GTSNPN, SVGIG (reference sequence). This CDR3 region has 10 residues. V dropped 7 bases and J dropped 7 bases, with 11 bases sitting between them. The CDR3 nucleotides are TGTGCCTATATCCTGGGGGAGCAGTACTTC. This encodes CAYILGEQYF.

CDR3 DNA: TGTGCCAGCGGACATCACAGGGGTGGGAGCAATCAGCCCCAGCATTTT. Its protein product is CASGHHRGGSNQPQHF. The chain combines TRBV27 with TRBJ1-5; 7 bases fit TRBD1. The germline gives CDR1 MNHEY, CDR2 SMNVEV (reference sequence). The CDR3 is 16 amino acids. The trim removed 8 bases at V and 1 base at J, leaving 11 bases unmatched.

The rearrangement joins TRBV18 to TRBJ2-1; 10 nucleotides agree with TRBD2. This CDR3 is built from 19 residues. Germline assignment: CDR1 KGHSH and CDR2 LQKENI. Losses at the gene ends were 2 bases for V and 0 bases for J; bases not matched to a gene: 10. DNA for the CDR3: TGTGCCAGCTCACCAGTTAGTACTAGCGGGGCGAGCTCCTACAATGAGCAGTTCTTC. As protein: CASSPVSTSGASSYNEQFF.

The V call is TRBV7-2, the J call TRBJ1-2; D gene unclear. This CDR3 is 13 amino acids long. The germline gives CDR1 SGHTA, CDR2 FQGNSA. V was pared by 4 bases and J by 7 bases, with 13 bases between. CDR3 sequence reads: CASSSWGAAGYTF. DNA for the CDR3: TGTGCCAGCAGCTCTTGGGGTGCGGCTGGCTACACCTTC.

This clone showed up just once. The chain combines TRBV10-1 with TRBJ1-4; unclear D gene. CDR3 size: 13 residues. CDR1 and CDR2 (germline): WNHNN, SYGVQD (reference sequence). V was trimmed by 3 bases and J by 4 bases, leaving 6 bases between them. The CDR3 DNA reads as TGCGCCAGCAGTGATCAACTTAATGAAAAACTGTTTTTT. It specifies CASSDQLNEKLFF.

This clone appeared a single time. The gene calls are TRBV4-1 and TRBJ2-7, with 8 bases lining up with TRBD1. The V segment lost 4 bases and the J segment 6 bases; nucleotides outside the gene matches: 11. The germline gives CDR1 MGHRA, CDR2 YSYEKL. This CDR3 contains 15 residues. This CDR3 is CASSRGQGEGFEQYF. The CDR3 DNA sequence: TGCGCCAGCAGCCGCGGACAGGGCGAGGGCTTCGAGCAGTACTTC.

V gene TRBV30 combines with J gene TRBJ1-1; D is uncertain. With 3 bases removed from V and 6 bases from J, the gap between germline ends came to 11 bases. This CDR3 comprises 12 residues. The germline gives CDR1 GTSNPN, CDR2 SVGIG (reference sequence). The CDR3 sequence is CAWRGLGAEAFF. CDR3 DNA sequence: TGTGCCTGGAGAGGTCTAGGTGCTGAAGCTTTCTTT.

CDR3 DNA sequence: TGTGCCAGTAGTATAGGAGGGACTAGCGCAAGGGAGCAGTTCTTC. Residues: CASSIGGTSAREQFF. This rearrangement joins TRBV19 to TRBJ2-1; 10 bases align to TRBD2. The length of the CDR3 is 15 residues. CDR1 and CDR2 from the germline V gene are LNHDA and SQIVND (reference sequence). Unmatched junction bases numbered 7, after V lost 1 base and J lost 10 bases.

This rearrangement joins TRBV18 to TRBJ1-3; D is uncertain. V lost 0 bases, J lost 2 bases, and 8 bases lay in between. The CDR3 spans 15 residues. The V gene's germline CDR1 is KGHSH and CDR2 LQKENI. The CDR3 sequence: CASSPPSTTGNTIYF. In nucleotides, the CDR3 is TGTGCCAGCTCACCACCGAGCACTACTGGAAACACCATATATTTT.

The chain joins TRBV7-9 to TRBJ1-2, with D hard to call. Trimming cost V 1 base and J 8 bases, with 5 bases left between them. CDR3 length equals 11 residues. Germline loops: CDR1 SEHNR, CDR2 FQNEAQ (reference sequence). The CDR3 coding sequence is TGTGCCAGCAGCTTAGTTGGGGGCTACACCTTC. This encodes CASSLVGGYTF.

The V and J genes are TRBV4-2 and TRBJ2-3, with D perhaps given as TRBD1 or TRBD2 (5 bases each). The CDR3 is 17 residues long. Germline V lookup: CDR1 LGHNA, CDR2 YNFKEQ. Trimming left V 3 bases short and J 0 bases short, with 16 bases between. This CDR3 reads CASSQGLRDPSTDTQYF. The CDR3 bases are TGTGCCAGCAGCCAGGGCCTCCGGGACCCTAGCACAGATACGCAGTATTTT.

The chain uses TRBV18 and TRBJ2-7, with 7 positions matching TRBD1. The CDR3 is 14 residues long. Germline CDR1 KGHSH, CDR2 LQKENI. The V gene end was trimmed by 3 bases and the J gene end by 4 bases; junction bases not matched to a gene: 6. The CDR3: CASSPRQGSYEQYF. The CDR3 nucleotides are TGTGCCAGCTCACCGAGACAGGGTTCGTACGAGCAGTACTTC.

V and J are TRBV12-5 and TRBJ1-2; D unresolved. The CDR3 extends over 15 amino acids. Per germline, CDR1 LGHNT and CDR2 FRNRAP. Trimming took off 1 base at V and 0 bases at J, with 9 bases between the two ends. The CDR3 DNA sequence: TGTGCTAGTGGTTTGGGCAGAGCCCCTAACTATGGCTACACCTTC. Its translation is CASGLGRAPNYGYTF.